The 9 T cell receptor beta chains listed next were all sequenced from one sample in a study of blood T cell repertoires in COVID-19. Here immunoSEQ multiplex PCR was the method, and the copy in TCRdb shows in-frame clones only, minus some. The sample includes about 60,000 clones, 75% to 80% of them seen just once. Specimen: peripheral blood. These receptors all stem from a man aged 50 or older with active or convalescent COVID-19.

The chain employs TRBV11-3 and TRBJ2-1; TRBD1 matches 8 bases. The germline V gene encodes CDR1 SGHNT and CDR2 YENEEA. Losses at the gene ends were 0 bases for V and 10 bases for J; bases not matched to a gene: 5. The CDR3 length is 14 residues. The CDR3 loop is CASSLDYRGREQFF. CDR3 nucleotides: TGTGCCAGCAGCTTAGACTACAGGGGGAGGGAGCAGTTCTTC. Filled out from reference TRBV11-3 and TRBJ2-1, the complete variable domain reads EAGVVQSPRYKIIEKKQPVAFWCNPISGHNTLYWYLQNLGQGPELLIRYENEEAVDDSQLPKDRFSAERLKGVDSTLKIQPAELGDSAVYLCASSLDYRGREQFFGPGTRLTVL.

This chain connects TRBV7-3 to TRBJ2-1; TRBD2 matches at 9 bases. After removal of 5 bases from V and 9 bases from J, the junction contained 8 bases not matched to a gene. This CDR3 contains 14 residues. CDR1 is SGHTA, CDR2 FQGTGA, per germline. CDR3 amino acids: CASSRSNSGGEQFF. CDR3 in DNA: TGTGCCAGCAGCCGATCTAATAGCGGGGGTGAGCAGTTCTTC.

This chain links TRBV6-5 with TRBJ2-4; D might be TRBD2 (6 bases). V lost 6 bases, J lost 6 bases, and 12 bases lay in between. Germline assignment: CDR1 MNHEY and CDR2 SVGAGI. The CDR3 consists of 13 residues. CDR3 bases: TGTGCCAGCAGCCGGGACTCGCTAAACATTCAGTACTTC. Translating gives CASSRDSLNIQYF.

V gene TRBV4-2 combines with J gene TRBJ2-1, with 11 bases that match TRBD2. From germline, CDR1 is LGHNA and CDR2 YNFKEQ. This CDR3 is built from 16 residues. The V and J ends lost 1 base and 7 bases, in that order; junction bases with no gene match: 6. The CDR3 coding sequence is TGTGCCAGCAGCCAAGGTACTAGCGGGAGTGTAAATGAGCAGTTCTTC. Protein product: CASSQGTSGSVNEQFF.

Comment on this clone: The junction differs from germline at one of its ends, possibly a read error. The chain carries TRBV9 and TRBJ1-2; tentatively, D is TRBD1 (5 bases). Germline-derived CDR1 and CDR2 are SGDLS and YYNGEE. The CDR3 totals 14 residues. In nucleotides, the CDR3 is TGTGCCAGCAGCGTAGGCATGGCAGGGCCCCTCCCCCACTTC. Its translation: CASSVGMAGPLPHF.

V gene TRBV5-4 combines with J gene TRBJ2-3; possible D gene TRBD2, 6 bases. In germline, CDR1 is SGHNT, CDR2 YYREEE (reference sequence). V was trimmed by 5 bases and J by 5 bases, leaving 15 bases between them. There are 14 residues in the CDR3. CDR3 in amino acids: CASSLGGAGDTQYF. In DNA form, the CDR3 reads TGTGCCAGCAGTCTTGGCGGGGCGGGAGATACGCAGTATTTT.

This chain uses TRBV5-4 with TRBJ2-3, with a possible D match to TRBD1 (5 bases). The CDR3 is 15 amino acids. CDR1 and CDR2 from the germline V gene are SGHNT and YYREEE (reference sequence). The V end was cut by 0 bases, the J end by 1 base, with 9 bases between. CDR3 DNA: TGTGCCAGCAGCTTGGGACAGTCTCGCACAGATACGCAGTATTTT. Amino acids: CASSLGQSRTDTQYF.

V and J are TRBV6-2 or TRBV6-3 and TRBJ2-1, with D possibly matching TRBD2 (6 bases). Trimming shortened V by 5 bases and J by 2 bases, and 10 bases separated the two germline ends. From germline, CDR1 is MNHEY and CDR2 SVGEGT. CDR3 size: 14 residues. CDR3 in DNA: TGTGCCAGCAGTGGGGTAGCGGCCTACAATGAGCAGTTCTTC. Amino acids: CASSGVAAYNEQFF.

V and J are TRBV28 and TRBJ2-3, with TRBD2 identical over 7 bases. The V segment lost 5 bases and the J segment 6 bases; nucleotides outside the gene matches: 14. Germline CDR1 reads MDHEN; CDR2 reads SYDVKM. The CDR3 length is 16 residues. The CDR3 loop reads CASSVGLDGMRDTQYF. The CDR3 DNA is TGTGCCAGCAGTGTCGGACTAGACGGGATGAGGGATACGCAGTATTTT.